This TCR beta chain emerged from a study of breast tumors, draining lymph nodes, adjacent tissues. Study results and limitations: Compared with lymph nodes, tumors were less diverse; compared with nontumor tissue, more. Most tumor T cells seemingly derive from lymph node, then expand in tumor. Luminal-like breast cancer showed significantly higher tumor–nontumor repertoire similarity than basal-like.

TCRdb recomputed calls from the multiplex PCR reads with MiXCR, one row per CDR3 protein. The sample has fewer than 250,000 distinct CDR3 sequences, about 30% seen once; the top ten hold approximately 1.4%. The lymph nodes were axillary draining lymph nodes from breast cancer patients. The trim removed 5 bases at V and 6 bases at J, leaving 10 bases unmatched. Germline CDR1 is DFQATT and CDR2 is SNEGSKA (reference sequence). This CDR3 contains 14 residues. This clonotype was counted ten times or more. Its antigen is unknown. The rearrangement joins TRBV20-1 to TRBJ2-1, with TRBD2 matching over 7 bases. The sample comprised axillary lymph node tissue. This sequence originates from a female donor with breast cancer. Some clones in this sample may be carry-over from other donors' samples. As DNA, the CDR3 is TGCAGTGCTGCAGATACCTCGGGGGGCAATGAGCAGTTCTTC. Translation gives CSAADTSGGNEQFF.